This T cell receptor (beta chain) was profiled in a study of OX40 agonist ivuxolimab in advanced cancers. About the study: One patient with hepatocellular carcinoma and two with cutaneous melanoma, three in all, had partial responses.

As regards this clone: The antigen is undetermined.

Assay: immunoSEQ multiplex PCR; the TCRdb copy retains only in-frame clones and omits some. The sample gives roughly 87,000 clones, roughly 90% of which show up once; 0.6% to 0.8% is in the top ten. Germline CDR1 reads SNHLY; CDR2 reads FYNNEI. The CDR3 runs 14 residues. Trimming removed 2 bases at V and 3 bases at J, with 10 bases between. Study conclusions and caveats: No antigen was identified for the clonally expanded peripheral T cells. Clonal expansion by week 6 occurred in CD4+ and CD8+ blood T cells (at 0.1 to 3.0 mg/kg).

This sequence originates from an adult with an advanced solid tumor such as melanoma, head and neck, liver or kidney cancer. Specimen: CD4+ or CD8+ T cells sorted from blood, collected in a trial of the OX40 agonist ivuxolimab. The chain carries TRBV2 and TRBJ2-5; weak D call: TRBD2 (5 bases). CDR3 residues: CASSERTLEETQYF. CDR3 bases: TGTGCCAGCAGTGAACGGACTTTAGAAGAGACCCAGTACTTC. Full variable domain (remainder filled in from reference TRBV2 and TRBJ2-5): EPEVTQTPSHQVTQMGQEVILRCVPISNHLYFYWYRQILGQKVEFLVSFYNNEISEKSEIFDDQFSVERPDGSNFTLKIRSTKLEDSAMYFCASSERTLEETQYFGPGTRLLVL.